Listed below are T cell receptor beta chains from one sample, sequenced in a study of graft-versus-host responses after intestinal transplantation. These receptors have no identified antigens. Some clones are missing from TCRdb's copy, which holds only in-frame ones; the method was immunoSEQ multiplex PCR. The data hold roughly 100,000 clones, with over 85% observed a single time. The starting material was unstimulated CD8+ T cells sorted from spleen or lymph node cells, obtained before intestinal transplant. Receptor source: a human donor who received an intestinal transplant. Each CDR3 is given with its conserved first and last residue. Each record gives: V gene, clone size, J gene, D gene, CDR3 protein, CDR3 DNA. The D gene is left open where the match is weak. A row's size may be missing; if present it is once, few, many or a size class.

v_gene: TRBV14
abundance: -
j_gene: TRBJ2-7
d_gene: -
CDR3aa: CASSHSPSYEQYF
CDR3nt: TGTGCCAGCAGCCACTCCCCTTCCTACGAGCAGTACTTC

v_gene: TRBV4-1
abundance: -
j_gene: TRBJ2-1
d_gene: -
CDR3aa: CASSQGLGYTNEQFF
CDR3nt: TGCGCCAGCAGCCAGGGGCTGGGTTACACCAATGAGCAGTTCTTC

v_gene: TRBV27
abundance: -
j_gene: TRBJ2-5
d_gene: TRBD2
CDR3aa: CASKPGRGLEETQYF
CDR3nt: TGTGCCAGCAAGCCTGGTAGGGGACTAGAAGAGACCCAGTACTTC

v_gene: TRBV4-1
abundance: -
j_gene: TRBJ2-4
d_gene: -
CDR3aa: CASSQEWDGENIQYF
CDR3nt: TGCGCCAGCAGCCAAGAATGGGACGGTGAAAACATTCAGTACTTC

v_gene: TRBV27
abundance: once
j_gene: TRBJ1-2
d_gene: -
CDR3aa: CASSVGGLNGYTF
CDR3nt: TGTGCCAGCAGTGTGGGGGGGCTGAATGGCTACACCTTC

v_gene: TRBV1
abundance: -
j_gene: TRBJ2-7
d_gene: -
CDR3aa: CTSSRGDRSYEQYF
CDR3nt: TGCACCAGCAGCCGGGGGGACCGGTCCTACGAGCAGTACTTC

v_gene: TRBV4-1
abundance: -
j_gene: TRBJ2-5
d_gene: -
CDR3aa: CASSQDPGAIAETQYF
CDR3nt: TGCGCCAGCAGCCAAGACCCGGGGGCGATTGCGGAGACCCAGTACTTC

v_gene: TRBV5-4
abundance: -
j_gene: TRBJ1-2
d_gene: -
CDR3aa: CASRLQENYGYTF
CDR3nt: TGTGCCAGCAGGCTACAGGAGAACTATGGCTACACCTTC

v_gene: TRBV9
abundance: -
j_gene: TRBJ1-1
d_gene: TRBD1
CDR3aa: CASSTGTEIMNTEAFF
CDR3nt: TGTGCCAGCAGCACAGGGACAGAGATCATGAACACTGAAGCTTTCTTT

v_gene: TRBV7-2
abundance: once
j_gene: TRBJ1-1
d_gene: -
CDR3aa: CASSLGMFEAFF
CDR3nt: TGTGCCAGCAGCTTAGGAATGTTCGAAGCTTTCTTT

v_gene: TRBV15
abundance: -
j_gene: TRBJ1-2
d_gene: -
CDR3aa: CATSRGADFYGYTF
CDR3nt: TGTGCCACCAGCAGAGGGGCGGATTTCTATGGCTACACCTTC

v_gene: TRBV4-1
abundance: -
j_gene: TRBJ1-1
d_gene: -
CDR3aa: CASSQPTSANTEAFF
CDR3nt: TGCGCCAGCAGCCAACCTACCTCGGCGAACACTGAAGCTTTCTTT

v_gene: TRBV4-1
abundance: -
j_gene: TRBJ1-5
d_gene: -
CDR3aa: CASSQVVGIAQHF
CDR3nt: TGCGCCAGCAGCCAAGTAGTAGGAATTGCCCAGCATTTT

v_gene: TRBV25-1
abundance: -
j_gene: TRBJ1-2
d_gene: -
CDR3aa: CASSEYGGRDGYTF
CDR3nt: TGTGCCAGCAGTGAATACGGGGGGAGGGATGGCTACACCTTC

v_gene: TRBV6-1
abundance: -
j_gene: TRBJ1-1
d_gene: -
CDR3aa: CASTEDPQNTEAFF
CDR3nt: TGTGCCAGCACTGAAGATCCCCAGAACACTGAAGCTTTCTTT

v_gene: TRBV4-1
abundance: -
j_gene: TRBJ2-5
d_gene: TRBD1
CDR3aa: CASSPPGTDQETQYF
CDR3nt: TGCGCCAGCAGCCCCCCCGGGACAGACCAAGAGACCCAGTACTTC

v_gene: TRBV6-1
abundance: -
j_gene: TRBJ1-2
d_gene: -
CDR3aa: CASSQRRGYGYTF
CDR3nt: TGTGCCAGCTCCCAGCGGCGTGGATATGGCTACACCTTC

v_gene: TRBV9
abundance: -
j_gene: TRBJ1-6
d_gene: -
CDR3aa: CASNPTGHNSPLHF
CDR3nt: TGTGCCAGCAATCCCACAGGGCATAATTCACCCCTCCACTTT

v_gene: TRBV7-9
abundance: -
j_gene: TRBJ1-4
d_gene: -
CDR3aa: CASSLVQGIEEKLFF
CDR3nt: TGTGCCAGCAGCTTAGTACAAGGGATCGAGGAAAAACTGTTTTTT

v_gene: TRBV4-1
abundance: -
j_gene: TRBJ2-3
d_gene: TRBD2
CDR3aa: CASSPSISGSTDTQYF
CDR3nt: TGCGCCAGCAGCCCTTCCATTAGCGGGAGCACAGATACGCAGTATTTT

v_gene: TRBV19
abundance: -
j_gene: TRBJ1-2
d_gene: TRBD1
CDR3aa: CASRDRKKSSNYGYTF
CDR3nt: TGTGCCAGCCGGGACAGGAAGAAGTCGTCTAACTATGGCTACACCTTC

v_gene: TRBV4-1
abundance: -
j_gene: TRBJ2-7
d_gene: -
CDR3aa: CASSQDGPLGGFQEQYF
CDR3nt: TGCGCCAGCAGCCAAGACGGGCCCCTGGGGGGATTTCAAGAGCAGTACTTC

v_gene: TRBV6-1
abundance: -
j_gene: TRBJ2-2
d_gene: -
CDR3aa: CASSEAYSAGELFF
CDR3nt: TGTGCCAGCAGTGAAGCGTATAGTGCCGGGGAGCTGTTTTTT

v_gene: TRBV4-1
abundance: -
j_gene: TRBJ1-1
d_gene: -
CDR3aa: CASSHRDTTEAFF
CDR3nt: TGCGCCAGCAGCCACCGGGACACCACTGAAGCTTTCTTT

v_gene: TRBV4-1
abundance: -
j_gene: TRBJ2-7
d_gene: -
CDR3aa: CASSVGVGPWEQYF
CDR3nt: TGCGCCAGCAGCGTTGGAGTAGGGCCCTGGGAGCAGTACTTC

v_gene: TRBV15
abundance: -
j_gene: TRBJ1-1
d_gene: -
CDR3aa: CATSLYGQFRDEAFF
CDR3nt: TGTGCCACCAGCCTTTATGGACAGTTCCGGGATGAAGCTTTCTTT

v_gene: TRBV4-2
abundance: -
j_gene: TRBJ2-1
d_gene: -
CDR3aa: CASSQAGNEQFF
CDR3nt: TGTGCCAGCAGCCAAGCCGGAAATGAGCAGTTCTTC

v_gene: TRBV7-9
abundance: -
j_gene: TRBJ2-1
d_gene: -
CDR3aa: CASSLVSYNEQFF
CDR3nt: TGTGCCAGCAGCTTGGTGAGCTACAATGAGCAGTTCTTC

v_gene: TRBV11-2
abundance: -
j_gene: TRBJ2-5
d_gene: -
CDR3aa: CASSLFPRRTDQETQYF
CDR3nt: TGTGCCAGCAGCTTATTCCCCCGTAGGACAGACCAAGAGACCCAGTACTTC

v_gene: TRBV27
abundance: -
j_gene: TRBJ2-7
d_gene: -
CDR3aa: CASSGLRDIFYEQYF
CDR3nt: TGTGCCAGCAGTGGGCTCCGGGACATCTTCTACGAGCAGTACTTC

v_gene: TRBV4-1
abundance: once
j_gene: TRBJ1-2
d_gene: -
CDR3aa: CASSQGSGPRELNGYTF
CDR3nt: TGCGCCAGCAGCCAAGGGAGTGGACCCAGGGAATTAAATGGCTACACCTTC

v_gene: TRBV29-1
abundance: -
j_gene: TRBJ2-5
d_gene: TRBD1
CDR3aa: CSERDSQETQYF
CDR3nt: TGCAGCGAAAGGGACAGCCAAGAGACCCAGTACTTC

v_gene: TRBV19
abundance: once
j_gene: TRBJ1-6
d_gene: -
CDR3aa: CASGTISSYNSPPHF
CDR3nt: TGTGCCAGTGGAACTATAAGCTCCTATAATTCACCCCCCCACTTT

v_gene: TRBV19
abundance: -
j_gene: TRBJ1-4
d_gene: -
CDR3aa: CASSIGLREGDEKLFF
CDR3nt: TGTGCCAGTAGTATCGGCCTGCGGGAGGGCGATGAAAAACTGTTTTTT

v_gene: TRBV5-1
abundance: -
j_gene: TRBJ2-5
d_gene: TRBD1
CDR3aa: CASRRTGKQETQYF
CDR3nt: TGCGCCAGCAGGCGGACAGGGAAACAAGAGACCCAGTACTTC

v_gene: TRBV9
abundance: -
j_gene: TRBJ2-3
d_gene: TRBD1
CDR3aa: CASSEDRGHRGGRTDTQYF
CDR3nt: TGTGCCAGCAGCGAGGACAGGGGCCACAGGGGTGGGCGCACAGATACGCAGTATTTT

v_gene: TRBV9
abundance: -
j_gene: TRBJ1-1
d_gene: TRBD1
CDR3aa: CASSKTGGTEAFF
CDR3nt: TGTGCCAGCAGTAAAACAGGGGGCACTGAAGCTTTCTTT

v_gene: TRBV12-5
abundance: -
j_gene: TRBJ1-5
d_gene: TRBD1
CDR3aa: CASGFRLGTGDNSNQPQHF
CDR3nt: TGTGCTAGTGGTTTTCGTTTGGGGACAGGGGATAATAGCAATCAGCCCCAGCATTTT

v_gene: TRBV19
abundance: -
j_gene: TRBJ1-2
d_gene: -
CDR3aa: CASSIAQTYGYTF
CDR3nt: TGTGCCAGTAGTATCGCACAGACCTATGGCTACACCTTC

v_gene: TRBV6-5
abundance: -
j_gene: TRBJ1-2
d_gene: TRBD1
CDR3aa: CASSYSSQGVDYGYTF
CDR3nt: TGTGCCAGCAGTTACTCCTCGCAGGGGGTAGACTATGGCTACACCTTC

v_gene: TRBV11-1
abundance: -
j_gene: TRBJ2-5
d_gene: TRBD1
CDR3aa: CASSTDRGKLETQYF
CDR3nt: TGTGCCAGCAGCACCGACAGGGGAAAACTTGAGACCCAGTACTTC

v_gene: TRBV9
abundance: -
j_gene: TRBJ2-5
d_gene: TRBD1
CDR3aa: CASSVFPGGTIQETQYF
CDR3nt: TGTGCCAGCAGCGTTTTCCCAGGGGGAACCATCCAAGAGACCCAGTACTTC

v_gene: TRBV27
abundance: -
j_gene: TRBJ1-5
d_gene: -
CDR3aa: CASSPTSAETNQPQHF
CDR3nt: TGTGCCAGCAGCCCCACGTCCGCCGAAACTAATCAGCCCCAGCATTTT

v_gene: TRBV6-5
abundance: -
j_gene: TRBJ2-7
d_gene: TRBD1
CDR3aa: CASSLDRSGEQYF
CDR3nt: TGTGCCAGCAGTTTGGACAGGTCGGGGGAGCAGTACTTC

v_gene: TRBV4-1
abundance: -
j_gene: TRBJ2-2
d_gene: -
CDR3aa: CASSQDETGTGELFF
CDR3nt: TGCGCCAGCAGCCAAGACGAAACAGGTACCGGGGAGCTGTTTTTT

v_gene: TRBV10-3
abundance: -
j_gene: TRBJ1-4
d_gene: -
CDR3aa: CAISDGLTNEKLFF
CDR3nt: TGTGCCATCAGTGACGGATTAACTAATGAAAAACTGTTTTTT

v_gene: TRBV7-9
abundance: once
j_gene: TRBJ2-2
d_gene: -
CDR3aa: CASSVRDTLNTGELFF
CDR3nt: TGTGCCAGCAGCGTAAGGGACACCCTGAACACCGGGGAGCTGTTTTTT

v_gene: TRBV2
abundance: -
j_gene: TRBJ1-2
d_gene: TRBD1
CDR3aa: CASSEAWDSYGYTF
CDR3nt: TGTGCCAGCAGTGAAGCATGGGACAGCTATGGCTACACCTTC

v_gene: TRBV10-2
abundance: -
j_gene: TRBJ2-7
d_gene: -
CDR3aa: CASSERGGTYEQYF
CDR3nt: TGCGCCAGCAGTGAACGAGGCGGAACCTACGAGCAGTACTTC

v_gene: TRBV7-9
abundance: -
j_gene: TRBJ1-1
d_gene: -
CDR3aa: CASSLAGRNTEAFF
CDR3nt: TGTGCCAGCAGCTTGGCTGGACGAAACACTGAAGCTTTCTTT

v_gene: TRBV27
abundance: -
j_gene: TRBJ2-7
d_gene: -
CDR3aa: CASSTTGYEQYF
CDR3nt: TGTGCCAGCAGTACAACAGGGTACGAGCAGTACTTC

v_gene: TRBV7-8
abundance: few
j_gene: TRBJ2-7
d_gene: TRBD2
CDR3aa: CASSLDLAGPYEQYF
CDR3nt: TGTGCCAGCAGCTTAGATCTAGCGGGCCCCTACGAGCAGTACTTC

v_gene: TRBV2
abundance: -
j_gene: TRBJ2-1
d_gene: TRBD2
CDR3aa: CASSGGVGRGTNKLELASYNEQFF
CDR3nt: TGTGCCAGCAGTGGGGGGGTTGGGCGGGGGACCAATAAGCTAGAGCTCGCATCCTACAATGAGCAGTTCTTC

v_gene: TRBV7-6
abundance: -
j_gene: TRBJ1-2
d_gene: -
CDR3aa: CASSLGGSNYGYTF
CDR3nt: TGTGCCAGCAGCTTAGGGGGGTCTAACTATGGCTACACCTTC

v_gene: TRBV30
abundance: -
j_gene: TRBJ2-7
d_gene: TRBD1
CDR3aa: CAWRGQGAHEQYF
CDR3nt: TGTGCCTGGAGGGGACAGGGAGCCCACGAGCAGTACTTC

v_gene: TRBV2
abundance: -
j_gene: TRBJ2-1
d_gene: -
CDR3aa: CAYHGGNEQFF
CDR3nt: TGTGCCTATCACGGGGGAAATGAGCAGTTCTTC

v_gene: TRBV6-4
abundance: -
j_gene: TRBJ1-1
d_gene: -
CDR3aa: CASSEAFF
CDR3nt: TGTGCCAGCAGTGAAGCTTTCTTT

v_gene: TRBV7-6
abundance: once
j_gene: TRBJ2-5
d_gene: TRBD2
CDR3aa: CASSLVAGGQETQYF
CDR3nt: TGTGCCAGCAGCTTAGTAGCGGGGGGCCAAGAGACCCAGTACTTC

v_gene: TRBV6-1
abundance: few
j_gene: TRBJ1-2
d_gene: -
CDR3aa: CASSAAQNYGYTF
CDR3nt: TGTGCCAGCAGTGCAGCCCAGAACTATGGCTACACCTTC